One and the same sample provided the 27 T cell receptor beta chains below, sequenced in a study of blood T cell repertoires in COVID-19. TCRdb keeps only in-frame clones here, not all; method: immunoSEQ multiplex PCR. This table holds some 140,000 clones, around 88% found once. Sequencing was done on a sample of peripheral blood. These receptors all come from a woman aged 45 to 65 who had recovered from COVID-19.

This clone was observed a handful of times. V usage is TRBV10-1 and J usage is TRBJ2-1; the D gene is possibly TRBD2 (5 bases). This CDR3 region has 16 residues. Germline CDR1 and CDR2: WNHNN and SYGVQD (reference sequence). Trimming left V 10 bases short and J 7 bases short, with 26 bases between. The CDR3 here is CATPQRAGEWENEQFF. CDR3 nucleotides: TGCGCCACCCCTCAAAGGGCTGGAGAATGGGAGAATGAGCAGTTCTTC.

The genes are TRBV5-1 and TRBJ2-7; TRBD1 might be the D (6 bases). The CDR3 is 16 amino acids. The germline V gene has CDR1 SGHRS and CDR2 YFSETQ. Trimming took off 3 bases at V and 0 bases at J, with 16 bases between the two ends. CDR3 protein: CASSWNRDTSSYEQYF. Here the CDR3 DNA reads TGCGCCAGCAGCTGGAACCGGGACACCTCCTCCTACGAGCAGTACTTC.

This chain joins TRBV30 and TRBJ1-2; D possibly corresponds to TRBD1 (6 bases). V was shortened by 2 bases and J by 2 bases, with 12 bases between the two germline ends. This CDR3 has 14 residues. In germline, CDR1 is GTSNPN, CDR2 SVGIG (reference sequence). The CDR3 nucleotides read TGTGCCTGGAGTCGAAAGGGGACAAACTATGGCTACACCTTC. Its protein product is CAWSRKGTNYGYTF.

The chain links TRBV30 to TRBJ1-4; weak D call: TRBD1 (6 bases). The CDR3 consists of 12 residues. Trimming cost V 5 bases and J 11 bases, with 15 bases left between them. The germline gives CDR1 GTSNPN, CDR2 SVGIG (reference sequence). The CDR3 loop reads CAWGTGSSKLFF. The CDR3 DNA is TGTGCCTGGGGAACAGGGAGCTCTAAACTGTTTTTT.

The chain couples TRBV5-1 to TRBJ2-3; the match to TRBD2 covers 10 bases. Germline V gene sequence: CDR1 SGHRS, CDR2 YFSETQ. There are 16 residues in the CDR3. J gave up 1 base and V 1 base, and 3 bases lay outside the gene matches. CDR3 sequence (DNA): TGCGCCAGCAGCTTGACTAGCGGGGTGCGCACAGATACGCAGTATTTT. This gives the protein CASSLTSGVRTDTQYF.

V gene TRBV7-2 combines with J gene TRBJ2-3; a possible D gene is TRBD1 (6 bases). V was clipped by 5 bases and J by 4 bases, with 19 bases between them. Germline V gives CDR1 SGHTA, CDR2 FQGNSA. This CDR3 spans 16 amino acids. The DNA of the CDR3 is TGTGCCAGCAGCACCAGGGGATGGGGCTTCGCAGATACGCAGTATTTT. Amino acids: CASSTRGWGFADTQYF.

The V and J genes are TRBV4-2 and TRBJ1-2; 9 bases are a match to TRBD1. Germline trimming cut 1 base from V and 8 bases from J; bases unmatched to any gene: 20. There are 19 residues in the CDR3. Germline CDR1 and CDR2: LGHNA and YNFKEQ. The CDR3 sequence is CASSQVGQGPEVPVRGYTF. The CDR3 DNA is TGTGCCAGCAGCCAAGTGGGACAGGGTCCCGAGGTCCCAGTTCGAGGCTACACCTTC.

The chain uses TRBV7-9 and TRBJ1-2, with 10 bases lining up with TRBD1. There are 14 residues in the CDR3. Germline V CDR1 and CDR2: SEHNR, FQNEAQ (reference sequence). V lost 5 bases, J lost 2 bases, and 2 bases stayed unmatched. Here the CDR3 DNA reads TGTGCCAGCAGCCAGGGACAGGGGAACTATGGCTACACCTTC. This codes for CASSQGQGNYGYTF.

The chain is built from TRBV5-1 and TRBJ2-1; 8 bases agree with TRBD1. The V segment lost 4 bases and the J segment 3 bases; nucleotides outside the gene matches: 3. The CDR3 loop spans 14 amino acids. Germline lookup yields CDR1 SGHRS and CDR2 YFSETQ. In DNA form, the CDR3 reads TGCGCCAGCAGCCGGACAGGGATCTACAATGAGCAGTTCTTC. Translated, it gives CASSRTGIYNEQFF.

The rearrangement links TRBV6-6 to TRBJ1-1; no definite D call. Trimming took 6 bases from V and 3 from J, leaving 11 bases between them. The CDR3 is made up of 13 amino acids. CDR1 MNHNY and CDR2 SVGAGI come from the germline V gene (reference sequence). DNA of the CDR3: TGTGCCAGCAGCCCCTTCCCGGACACTGAAGCTTTCTTT. Translation gives CASSPFPDTEAFF.

This clone was observed a single time. This chain connects TRBV6-6 to TRBJ1-6, with 7 bases that match TRBD1. The V and J ends lost 0 bases and 6 bases, in that order; junction bases with no gene match: 2. This CDR3 has 15 residues. Germline assignment: CDR1 MNHNY and CDR2 SVGAGI (reference sequence). The CDR3 sequence is CASSYSGQVNSPLHF. Here the CDR3 DNA reads TGTGCCAGCAGTTACTCCGGACAGGTTAATTCACCCCTCCACTTT.

This chain links TRBV19 with TRBJ1-2; no reliable D call. The ends were cut back, 3 bases at V and 1 base at J, with 12 bases in the middle. Germline CDR1 reads LNHDA; CDR2 reads SQIVND (reference sequence). This CDR3 region has 15 residues. The CDR3 DNA reads TGTGCCAGTAGTATGGTGCTTGGCTTTAACTATGGCTACACCTTC. The encoded protein is CASSMVLGFNYGYTF.

The DNA for the CDR3 is TGTGCCAGCAGGCTTGGGACAGCCACTGAAGCTTTCTTT. Its protein product is CASRLGTATEAFF. The chain links TRBV12-3 or TRBV12-4 to TRBJ1-1, with TRBD1 matching 7 bases. V shed 6 bases and J 4 bases; nucleotides not matched to a gene: 5. CDR3 length: 13 amino acids.

The chain links TRBV2 to TRBJ1-2; possibly TRBD1 for D (6 bases). From germline, CDR1 is SNHLY and CDR2 FYNNEI. The CDR3 runs to 14 residues. V was trimmed by 3 bases and J by 8 bases, leaving 16 bases between them. CDR3 residues: CASSEQGRTPGYTF. In DNA form, the CDR3 reads TGTGCCAGCAGTGAGCAGGGGCGGACCCCAGGCTACACCTTC. Using reference TRBV2 and TRBJ1-2 for the parts outside the CDR3, the full variable domain is EPEVTQTPSHQVTQMGQEVILRCVPISNHLYFYWYRQILGQKVEFLVSFYNNEISEKSEIFDDQFSVERPDGSNFTLKIRSTKLEDSAMYFCASSEQGRTPGYTFGSGTRLTVV.

The chain carries TRBV27 and TRBJ2-7; D is undetermined. This CDR3 has 13 amino acids. Trimming removed 3 bases at V and 2 bases at J, with 8 bases between. Germline-derived CDR1 and CDR2 are MNHEY and SMNVEV (reference sequence). The DNA for the CDR3 is TGTGCCAGCAGTTTCTCCACAACCTACGAGCAGTACTTC. It encodes CASSFSTTYEQYF.

The V call is TRBV6-1, the J call TRBJ2-7; D might be TRBD2 (6 bases). The CDR3 is made up of 15 amino acids. V lost 1 base, J lost 2 bases, and 12 bases lay in between. CDR1 is MNHNS, CDR2 SASEGT, per germline. This CDR3 is CASSEGPAGPYEQYF. CDR3 nucleotides: TGTGCCAGCAGTGAAGGACCGGCGGGACCCTACGAGCAGTACTTC.

The rearrangement joins TRBV14 to TRBJ2-1; D is possibly TRBD2 (6 bases). CDR3 length: 13 residues. Trimming removed 3 bases at V and 4 bases at J, with 7 bases between. Germline-derived CDR1 and CDR2 are SGHDN and FVKESK. This CDR3 reads CASSQREYNEQFF. DNA of the CDR3: TGTGCCAGCAGCCAGCGGGAATACAATGAGCAGTTCTTC.

The V and J genes are TRBV3-1 (or the pseudogene TRBV3-2) and TRBJ2-2; 9 positions match TRBD1. This CDR3 is 16 amino acids long. Germline values: CDR1 LGHDT, CDR2 YNNKEL (reference sequence). J gave up 5 bases and V 5 bases, and 9 bases lay outside the gene matches. For the CDR3, the DNA is TGTGCCAGCAGCATTACCGGGACAGGGCTAACCGGGGAGCTGTTTTTT. As protein: CASSITGTGLTGELFF.

This rearrangement joins TRBV29-1 to TRBJ1-2; tentatively, D is TRBD1 (6 bases). V dropped 4 bases and J dropped 7 bases, with 13 bases sitting between them. This CDR3 contains 12 residues. Germline V gene sequence: CDR1 SQVTM, CDR2 ANQGSEA. The CDR3 region is CSVADRRFGYTF. The CDR3 nucleotides are TGCAGCGTTGCCGACAGGCGCTTTGGCTACACCTTC. Combining the CDR3 with reference TRBV29-1 and TRBJ1-2 gives the whole variable domain SAVISQKPSRDICQRGTSLTIQCQVDSQVTMMFWYRQQPGQSLTLIATANQGSEATYESGFVIDKFPISRPNLTFSTLTVSNMSPEDSSIYLCSVADRRFGYTFGSGTRLTVV.

This chain connects TRBV28 to TRBJ1-2; D may be TRBD1 (5 bases). The V gene lost 8 bases and the J gene lost 4 bases, with 14 bases spanning the gap. Germline values: CDR1 MDHEN, CDR2 SYDVKM. CDR3 size: 13 residues. This CDR3 is CASFGGLFYGYTF. For the CDR3, the DNA is TGTGCCAGCTTCGGGGGACTGTTCTATGGCTACACCTTC.

V and J are TRBV19 and TRBJ2-1; 10 bases are shared with TRBD2. The junction had 12 bases not matched to a gene; V was cut back by 7 bases and J by 6 bases. The CDR3 length is 16 residues. From germline, CDR1 is LNHDA and CDR2 SQIVND (reference sequence). CDR3 in amino acids: CASMASGSGGSNEQFF. In nucleotides, the CDR3 is TGTGCCAGTATGGCTAGCGGGAGTGGTGGGTCCAATGAGCAGTTCTTC.

The gene calls are TRBV5-6 and TRBJ2-3; TRBD2 is a possible D gene (6 bases). Germline lookup yields CDR1 SGHDT and CDR2 YYEEEE. This CDR3 has 16 residues. The V end lost 0 bases, the J end lost 0 bases, and 11 bases lay between the germline ends. The CDR3 sequence: CASSLGFGTSTDTQYF. Here the CDR3 DNA reads TGTGCCAGCAGCTTGGGTTTTGGGACTAGCACAGATACGCAGTATTTT.

The chain uses TRBV20-1 and TRBJ1-2; 7 nucleotides align to TRBD1. CDR1 and CDR2 from the germline V gene are DFQATT and SNEGSKA (reference sequence). V lost 3 bases and J lost 0; bases outside the gene matches: 10. The CDR3 contains 16 residues. CDR3 DNA: TGCAGTGCTAGTACTGGGGGACAGTTAGCTAACTATGGCTACACCTTC. Translated: CSASTGGQLANYGYTF.

In its sample, this clone was seen once. The chain carries TRBV19 and TRBJ2-5, with TRBD2 as a possible D gene (6 bases). CDR1 and CDR2 (germline): LNHDA, SQIVND (reference sequence). The CDR3 spans 14 residues. Between the trimmed V and J ends, which lost 7 bases and 5 bases, there was a span of 17 bases. CDR3 DNA sequence: TGTGCCAGTACCCCCGGGGCGGGAAGGGAGACCCAGTACTTC. Translation gives CASTPGAGRETQYF.

The chain carries TRBV7-2 and TRBJ1-4; maybe TRBD1 (5 bases). The germline V gene has CDR1 SGHTA and CDR2 FQGNSA. Trimming removed 5 bases at V and 8 bases at J, with 15 bases between. The CDR3 is 14 residues long. The CDR3 is CASSPGSRGEKLFF. The CDR3 coding sequence is TGTGCCAGCAGCCCCGGATCTAGGGGAGAAAAACTGTTTTTT.

The chain employs TRBV4-3 and TRBJ1-1, with D maybe TRBD1 (6 bases). V was cut by 6 bases and J by 4 bases, with 12 bases left in between. The CDR3 is 13 amino acids. CDR1 and CDR2 (germline): LGHNA, YSLEER. CDR3 sequence (DNA): TGCGCCAGCAGTTGGGGGCATGGCACTGAAGCTTTCTTT. Encoded protein: CASSWGHGTEAFF.

DNA for the CDR3: TGCGCCAGCAGCAGGGACAGTACGAACACCGGGGAGCTGTTTTTT. Its protein product is CASSRDSTNTGELFF. The rearrangement links TRBV5-1 to TRBJ2-2; 7 nucleotides match TRBD1. J lost 0 bases, V lost 4 bases, and 3 bases had no gene match. CDR3 size: 15 residues. Germline CDR1 is SGHRS and CDR2 is YFSETQ. The full variable domain, completed using reference TRBV5-1 and TRBJ2-2, is KAGVTQTPRYLIKTRGQQVTLSCSPISGHRSVSWYQQTPGQGLQFLFEYFSETQRNKGNFPGRFSGRQFSNSRSEMNVSTLELGDSALYLCASSRDSTNTGELFFGEGSRLTVL.